The entry below describes one T cell receptor beta chain. Its cognate antigen is unknown. The V end was cut by 4 bases, the J end by 1 base, with 11 bases between. This CDR3 is built from 15 residues. Germline lookup yields CDR1 SGHRS and CDR2 YFSETQ. This sample is drawn from a study of OX40 agonist ivuxolimab in advanced cancers. Study-level information: Patient treatment consisted of intravenous ivuxolimab administration every 2 weeks at 0.01 to 10 mg/kg.

The method was immunoSEQ multiplex PCR; TCRdb's version includes in-frame clones alone and lacks a portion of them. This table holds roughly 83,000 clones, around 84% found once. General study findings and limits: Compared with CD4+, CD8+ T cells on average had more expanded clones. At 0.1 to 3.0 mg/kg, CD4+ and CD8+ blood T cells expanded clonally by week 6. Not determined was the antigen specificity of the expanded peripheral T cells.

The TCR originated in an adult with an advanced solid tumor such as melanoma, head and neck, liver or kidney cancer. This chain links TRBV5-1 with TRBJ2-2; perhaps D is TRBD1 or TRBD2 (5 bases each). The material sequenced was CD4+ or CD8+ T cells sorted from blood, taken in a trial of the OX40 agonist ivuxolimab. CDR3 DNA sequence: TGCGCCAGCAGCCCCGGGGCGTTGAACACCGGGGAGCTGTTTTTT. The encoded protein is CASSPGALNTGELFF. The full variable domain, completed using reference TRBV5-1 and TRBJ2-2, is KAGVTQTPRYLIKTRGQQVTLSCSPISGHRSVSWYQQTPGQGLQFLFEYFSETQRNKGNFPGRFSGRQFSNSRSEMNVSTLELGDSALYLCASSPGALNTGELFFGEGSRLTVL.